This entry lists 19 T cell receptor beta chains sequenced from one sample in a study of Ad26.COV2.S vaccination and SARS-CoV-2 variants. TCRdb's copy holds only in-frame clones and misses some; the assay was immunoSEQ multiplex PCR. The data contain more than 300,000 clones, just over 85% of them singletons. Treatment defined: around 19 received Ad26.COV2.S at low or high dose, single or two shots; 5 received placebo; per-sample allocation not given. The samples date from day 63 after the first vaccine or placebo injection. Material: peripheral blood, obtained in a trial of Ad26.COV2.S vaccine versus placebo. These receptor sequences come from a person aged 18-65 years who received the Ad26.COV2.S COVID-19 vaccine or a placebo.

The J gene is TRBJ2-7, the V gene TRBV6-5, with D uncertain. The CDR3 has 11 residues. Trimming shortened V by 8 bases and J by 6 bases, and 11 bases separated the two germline ends. Germline V CDR1 and CDR2: MNHEY, SVGAGI. CDR3 in amino acids: CASGHSTEQYF. The CDR3 region has the DNA TGTGCCAGCGGTCATAGCACCGAGCAGTACTTC.

The chain combines TRBV3-1 (or the pseudogene TRBV3-2) with TRBJ2-7; D ambiguous. CDR3 length: 14 amino acids. V dropped 0 bases and J dropped 2 bases, with 8 bases sitting between them. Germline V CDR1 and CDR2: LGHDT, YNNKEL (reference sequence). CDR3 sequence: CASSQDARTYEQYF. CDR3 sequence (DNA): TGTGCCAGCAGCCAAGATGCTAGGACCTACGAGCAGTACTTC.

The chain couples TRBV24-1 to TRBJ2-1, with 14 positions matching TRBD2. This CDR3 has 16 residues. V was pared by 3 bases and J by 8 bases, with 5 bases of the junction left unmatched. Germline CDR1 and CDR2: KGHDR and SFDVKD. The chain's CDR3 is CATSDATSGGADEQFF. In DNA form, the CDR3 reads TGTGCCACCAGTGATGCGACTAGCGGGGGGGCCGATGAGCAGTTCTTC.

The chain joins TRBV5-1 to TRBJ2-3; 14 nucleotides match TRBD2. Germline lookup yields CDR1 SGHRS and CDR2 YFSETQ. The CDR3 is 17 amino acids. The J segment lost 0 bases and the V segment lost 4 bases, leaving 4 bases of the junction unmatched. CDR3 DNA: TGCGCCAGCAGCCTGGGACTAGCGGGGGCCAGCACAGATACGCAGTATTTT. It yields the protein CASSLGLAGASTDTQYF.

The chain combines TRBV9 with TRBJ2-3, with 12 bases lining up with TRBD2. The V and J ends lost 4 bases and 4 bases, in that order; junction bases with no gene match: 7. The CDR3 has 16 residues. Germline V gives CDR1 SGDLS, CDR2 YYNGEE. The CDR3 nucleotides read TGTGCCAGCAGCACACGACTAGCGGGGGTGTCAGATACGCAGTATTTT. It codes for CASSTRLAGVSDTQYF.

As regards this clone: The same CDR3 arises from other DNA sequences in this sample as well. The chain joins TRBV15 to TRBJ1-2; D is undetermined. Trimming took off 0 bases at V and 2 bases at J, with 4 bases between the two ends. This CDR3 has 13 amino acids. Germline V CDR1 and CDR2: LNHNV, YYDKDF (reference sequence). CDR3 residues: CATSREGNYGYTF. CDR3 coding DNA: TGTGCCACCAGCAGAGAAGGAAACTATGGCTACACCTTC.

This rearrangement joins TRBV2 to TRBJ1-1; D not resolved. V shed 4 bases and J shed 0 bases, with 9 bases lying between them. The CDR3 spans 14 residues. The V gene's germline CDR1 is SNHLY and CDR2 FYNNEI. CDR3 sequence reads: CASSASVMNTEAFF. CDR3 DNA sequence: TGTGCCAGCAGTGCGTCGGTTATGAACACTGAAGCTTTCTTT.

This chain connects TRBV19 to TRBJ1-6, with D unresolved. This CDR3 has 12 residues. Germline V gives CDR1 LNHDA, CDR2 SQIVND (reference sequence). The germline V and J ends were trimmed by 5 bases and 12 bases, with 11 bases remaining between them. In nucleotides, the CDR3 is TGTGCCAGTAGTGAGCCAGGTTTACCCCTCCACTTT. It is translated as CASSEPGLPLHF.

This chain uses TRBV3-1 (or the pseudogene TRBV3-2) with TRBJ1-6; 8 positions agree with TRBD1. The CDR3 is 13 residues long. The V and J ends lost 2 bases and 16 bases, in that order; junction bases with no gene match: 7. The germline V gene has CDR1 LGHDT and CDR2 YNNKEL (reference sequence). CDR3 coding DNA: TGTGCCAGCAGCCAATTGGCCCAGGGGGCACTCCACTTT. As protein: CASSQLAQGALHF.

This clone was counted only a few times. CDR3 bases: TGTGCCAGCAGCGTGAGTCTCTCTGGCTACACCTTC. Its translation: CASSVSLSGYTF. The chain carries TRBV3-1 (or the pseudogene TRBV3-2) and TRBJ1-2; D is undetermined. V was trimmed by 5 bases and J by 7 bases, leaving 11 bases between them. The length of the CDR3 is 12 residues. The germline V gene has CDR1 LGHDT and CDR2 YNNKEL (reference sequence).

In its sample, this clone was seen a few times. The chain joins TRBV5-1 to TRBJ1-2; maybe TRBD1 (5 bases). CDR1 and CDR2 from the germline V gene are SGHRS and YFSETQ. The V gene lost 4 bases and the J gene lost 5 bases, with 15 bases spanning the gap. The CDR3 sequence is 14 residues long. The CDR3 coding sequence is TGCGCCAGCAGCCGCGGGTGGGGCGATTATGGCTACACCTTC. Its translation: CASSRGWGDYGYTF.

The V and J genes are TRBV4-2 and TRBJ2-3; the match to TRBD2 covers 11 bases. CDR3 length: 16 residues. The germline CDR1 and CDR2 sequences are LGHNA and YNFKEQ. The ends lost 4 bases at V and 4 bases at J; junction bases unmatched: 7. The CDR3 DNA is TGTGCCAGCAGCCGTTCTAGCGGGGGGAGCCCAGATACGCAGTATTTT. Translated: CASSRSSGGSPDTQYF.

The chain is built from TRBV21-1 and TRBJ2-7; the tabulated D call, TRBD1, remains unverified against the DNA. TRBV21-1 is a documented pseudogene. This CDR3 has 20 residues. The CDR3 DNA reads TGTGCCAGCAGCAAATCCGACCCTATGCCCCGGGACAGGGGGCCAGGGGAGCAGTACTTC. Its translation: CASSKSDPMPRDRGPGEQYF.

The chain links TRBV6-5 to TRBJ1-2, with 9 bases aligning to TRBD1. The CDR3 totals 15 residues. Per germline, CDR1 MNHEY and CDR2 SVGAGI. The J segment lost 4 bases and the V segment lost 6 bases, leaving 9 bases of the junction unmatched. The CDR3 spells CASRSDRGYGYGYTF. The CDR3 nucleotides are TGTGCCAGCAGATCCGACAGGGGGTATGGCTATGGCTACACCTTC.

The rearrangement links TRBV4-2 to TRBJ2-2; the D is unclear. This CDR3 contains 16 residues. Germline V lookup: CDR1 LGHNA, CDR2 YNFKEQ. V lost 4 bases, J lost 6 bases, and 18 bases lay in between. The CDR3 sequence is CASSPLGRSSPGELFF. CDR3 nucleotides: TGTGCCAGCAGCCCTCTTGGCCGATCCTCCCCCGGGGAGCTGTTTTTT.

The chain recombines TRBV6-5 with TRBJ1-2; no definite D call. The germline V gene encodes CDR1 MNHEY and CDR2 SVGAGI. The ends were cut back, 9 bases at V and 4 bases at J, with 15 bases in the middle. The CDR3 covers 13 residues. CDR3 sequence reads: CASGVGWLYGYTF. CDR3 in DNA: TGTGCCAGTGGGGTCGGGTGGCTCTATGGCTACACCTTC.

The rearrangement uses TRBV5-1 and TRBJ2-2; the match to TRBD1 covers 7 bases. With V trimmed by 7 bases and J by 0 bases, 6 bases remained unmatched. The CDR3 totals 15 residues. Germline-derived CDR1 and CDR2 are SGHRS and YFSETQ. Here the CDR3 reads CASEYGTANTGELFF. CDR3 bases: TGCGCCAGCGAGTACGGGACAGCGAACACCGGGGAGCTGTTTTTT.

The genes are TRBV2 and TRBJ2-2; 12 positions agree with TRBD2. CDR3 length equals 18 residues. The J segment lost 4 bases and the V segment lost 3 bases, leaving 9 bases of the junction unmatched. Germline V gene sequence: CDR1 SNHLY, CDR2 FYNNEI. This CDR3 is CASSEVLAGGPGTGELFF. The CDR3 DNA follows: TGTGCCAGCAGTGAGGTGCTAGCGGGGGGGCCAGGCACCGGGGAGCTGTTTTTT.

The rearrangement links TRBV18 to TRBJ2-1; D might be TRBD1 (6 bases). The CDR3 has 15 residues. Germline V gene lookup returns CDR1 KGHSH and CDR2 LQKENI. V lost 3 bases, J lost 2 bases, and 11 bases lay in between. The CDR3 region has the DNA TGTGCCAGCTCACCCCAACAGGGCCCCTACAATGAGCAGTTCTTC. Protein: CASSPQQGPYNEQFF.